A single sample gave rise to the 32 T cell receptor beta chains below, sequenced in a study of cytomegalovirus exposure and HLA in healthy donors. Both 60 Vbeta primers and 13 Jbeta primers went into the PCR. TCRdb keeps only in-frame clones here, not all; method: immunoSEQ multiplex PCR. The sample includes approximately 190,000 clones, about 13% of them seen just once. Sequencing used PBMCs. These receptors came from a man in his fifties in good health and CMV-seropositive.

The chain recombines TRBV9 with TRBJ2-2; 9 nucleotides agree with TRBD2. V shed 4 bases and J 0 bases; nucleotides not matched to a gene: 4. Germline V gene lookup returns CDR1 SGDLS and CDR2 YYNGEE. The CDR3 runs 16 residues. CDR3 sequence (DNA): TGTGCCAGCAGCCCCGGACTAGCGACGAACACCGGGGAGCTGTTTTTT. Its protein product is CASSPGLATNTGELFF.

This clone was counted only a few times. The chain is built from TRBV30 and TRBJ2-2, with TRBD2 matching 8 bases. There are 13 residues in the CDR3. Germline V gene data show CDR1 as GTSNPN and CDR2 as SVGIG (reference sequence). The ends lost 6 bases at V and 5 bases at J; junction bases unmatched: 5. The CDR3 here is CACGRGATGELFF. The CDR3 DNA reads as TGTGCCTGTGGGCGGGGGGCGACCGGGGAGCTGTTTTTT.

V usage is TRBV2 and J usage is TRBJ2-7, with 9 bases aligning to TRBD2. CDR1 is SNHLY and CDR2 is FYNNEI in the germline V gene. CDR3 length: 14 residues. V was clipped by 6 bases and J by 3 bases; unmatched bases: 6. The CDR3 DNA is TGTGCCAGCAGGGCGGGGGGGGGCCTCTACGAGCAGTACTTC. This gives the protein CASRAGGGLYEQYF.

To note about this clone: Likely a read error: the CDR3 ends without its conserved phenylalanine or tryptophan. No DNA is shown, since the ends of the CDR3 on it are uncertain; the CDR3 is the one TCRdb lists. This chain links TRBV5-4 with TRBJ2-7; the table gives TRBD1 as D, unverified against the DNA. Counting both end residues, the CDR3 totals 9 amino acids. The V gene's germline CDR1 is SGHNT and CDR2 YYREEE (reference sequence). The CDR3 protein is CASSEPTTG.

A few counts support this clone. The chain recombines TRBV27 with TRBJ1-4; maybe TRBD1 (5 bases). The CDR3 sequence is 17 residues long. Trimming took 6 bases from V and 0 from J, leaving 17 bases between them. Germline V CDR1 and CDR2: MNHEY, SMNVEV (reference sequence). This CDR3 is CASRRSVRASTNEKLFF. The CDR3 DNA is TGTGCCAGCAGGAGGAGTGTCAGGGCCTCAACTAATGAAAAACTGTTTTTT.

This clone was counted a few times. The rearrangement links TRBV29-1 to TRBJ2-7, with a weak D call TRBD1 (5 bases). Per the germline V gene, CDR1 is SQVTM and CDR2 is ANQGSEA. CDR3 length equals 12 residues. V gave up 6 bases and J gave up 2 bases, with 11 bases separating them. CDR3 DNA sequence: TGCAGCGTAGGGAAAGGGGCCTACGAGCAGTACTTC. The encoded protein is CSVGKGAYEQYF.

This clone was observed a handful of times. This chain uses TRBV7-3 with TRBJ2-7; D may be TRBD2 (5 bases). The CDR3 is 13 residues long. Germline assignment: CDR1 SGHTA and CDR2 FQGTGA. The V gene lost 2 bases and the J gene lost 7 bases, with 12 bases spanning the gap. CDR3 protein: CASSLRQPGEQYF. CDR3 nucleotide sequence: TGTGCCAGCAGCTTACGGCAACCGGGGGAGCAGTACTTC.

CDR3 sequence (DNA): TGTGCCAGCAGACCGCATATTGAGGAGACCCAGTACTTC. Translation: CASRPHIEETQYF. The J gene is TRBJ2-5, the V gene TRBV27; D not certain. CDR1 MNHEY and CDR2 SMNVEV come from the germline V gene (reference sequence). With 6 bases removed from V and 5 bases from J, the gap between germline ends came to 13 bases. CDR3 size: 13 residues.

The table lists this clone with a few counts. This chain joins TRBV9 and TRBJ1-1, with a possible D match to TRBD1 (6 bases). The CDR3 totals 14 residues. Trimming removed 4 bases from V and 7 bases from J, with 17 bases in between. The germline CDR1 and CDR2 sequences are SGDLS and YYNGEE. CDR3 DNA: TGTGCCAGCAGCCTACAGGGTAGGATGGATGAAGCTTTCTTT. It is translated as CASSLQGRMDEAFF.

The CDR3 DNA reads as TGTGCCAACCCGAAACAGGGGGTACTTTACTTAGAGACCCAGTACTTC. Translating it yields CANPKQGVLYLETQYF. The chain recombines TRBV27 with TRBJ2-5; 8 positions match TRBD1. V lost 10 bases, J lost 4 bases, and 17 bases stayed unmatched. The CDR3 is 16 amino acids. Per germline, CDR1 MNHEY and CDR2 SMNVEV (reference sequence).

This chain uses TRBV5-1 with TRBJ2-6; D might be TRBD2 (6 bases). V was shortened by 2 bases and J by 12 bases, with 21 bases between the two germline ends. The CDR3 is made up of 16 amino acids. CDR1 SGHRS and CDR2 YFSETQ come from the germline V gene. The CDR3 coding sequence is TGCGCCAGCAGCTTAGGACTGGGCGGGGCGGCGCCCGTCCTGACTTTC. It encodes CASSLGLGGAAPVLTF.

This clone has just a few counts. This chain links TRBV4-3 with TRBJ2-2, with 8 positions matching TRBD1. After removal of 4 bases from V and 6 bases from J, the junction contained 10 bases not matched to a gene. This CDR3 has 16 residues. Germline V gene sequence: CDR1 LGHNA, CDR2 YSLEER. Here the CDR3 reads CASSPSRDRRPGELFF. The CDR3 coding sequence is TGCGCCAGCAGCCCGTCCCGGGACAGGCGTCCCGGGGAGCTGTTTTTT.

This clone has a handful of counts. The CDR3 protein is CASSTGVRYNSPLHF. CDR3 nucleotide sequence: TGTGCCAGCAGTACAGGGGTGAGATATAATTCACCCCTCCACTTT. The V gene is TRBV28, the J gene TRBJ1-6, with 7 bases aligning to TRBD1. CDR3 length: 15 amino acids. CDR1 MDHEN and CDR2 SYDVKM come from the germline V gene. The V gene end was trimmed by 5 bases and the J gene end by 4 bases; junction bases not matched to a gene: 5.

This clone has more than one count but fewer than ten. This chain joins TRBV11-3 and TRBJ1-1; 7 bases align to TRBD1. CDR3 size: 14 residues. Germline V gives CDR1 SGHNT, CDR2 YENEEA. The J segment lost 0 bases and the V segment lost 5 bases, leaving 3 bases of the junction unmatched. The CDR3 coding sequence is TGTGCCAGCAGCCCGGGACAGATGAACACTGAAGCTTTCTTT. Translated: CASSPGQMNTEAFF.

This clone was seen more than once but under ten times. The chain uses TRBV19 and TRBJ1-6, with 8 bases aligning to TRBD1. Germline V gene lookup returns CDR1 LNHDA and CDR2 SQIVND (reference sequence). The CDR3 has 16 amino acids. J was trimmed by 6 bases and V by 7 bases; bases with no gene match: 11. The CDR3 DNA reads TGTGCCAGTAAGCCGGGACAGGCATATGGTAATTCACCCCTCCACTTT. This translates into CASKPGQAYGNSPLHF.

The chain links TRBV7-6 to TRBJ2-5; 11 bases are a match to TRBD2. V gave up 7 bases and J gave up 11 bases; unmatched junction bases: 15. The length of the CDR3 is 15 residues. Per the germline V gene, CDR1 is SGHVS and CDR2 is FNYEAQ. Here the CDR3 reads CASTIGDSGGAGQYF. Written as DNA, the CDR3 is TGTGCCAGCACCATAGGGGATAGCGGGGGGGCCGGGCAGTACTTC.

This clone turned up a few times. The chain employs TRBV11-3 and TRBJ1-2; 7 nucleotides agree with TRBD1. The CDR3 has 13 amino acids. Germline V gene lookup returns CDR1 SGHNT and CDR2 YENEEA. V was clipped by 5 bases and J by 3 bases; unmatched bases: 3. The DNA of the CDR3 is TGTGCCAGCAGCCCGGGACAGTACTATGGCTACACCTTC. Its translation is CASSPGQYYGYTF.

CDR3 coding DNA: TGTGCCAGTAGAAAAACCGGGACAGCCTACGAGCAGTACTTC. Translation: CASRKTGTAYEQYF. The gene calls are TRBV19 and TRBJ2-7, with 7 bases that match TRBD1. CDR3 length: 14 amino acids. V was pared by 6 bases and J by 2 bases, with 7 bases of the junction left unmatched. Germline CDR1 is LNHDA and CDR2 is SQIVND (reference sequence).

The chain carries TRBV4-3 and TRBJ2-2; 7 nucleotides align to TRBD2. The CDR3 length is 16 residues. V shed 3 bases, J shed 4 bases, and the junction held 8 bases outside the gene matches. Germline V gene lookup returns CDR1 LGHNA and CDR2 YSLEER. The CDR3 is CASSQFTSAGTGELFF. Written as DNA, the CDR3 is TGCGCCAGCAGCCAGTTCACTAGCGCAGGCACCGGGGAGCTGTTTTTT.

The J gene is TRBJ2-1, the V gene TRBV15; possible D gene TRBD1, 6 bases. Germline CDR1 LNHNV, CDR2 YYDKDF (reference sequence). The CDR3 spans 16 residues. Trimming took 0 bases from V and 7 from J, leaving 16 bases between them. The DNA for the CDR3 is TGTGCCACCAGCAGAGAGGGGGCGCAGGGCGAAAATGAGCAGTTCTTC. Translated: CATSREGAQGENEQFF.

This clone turned up a few times. J is TRBJ1-5 and V is TRBV6-6; TRBD1 matches 10 bases. V gave up 6 bases and J gave up 5 bases; unmatched junction bases: 7. Germline V lookup: CDR1 MNHNY, CDR2 SVGAGI (reference sequence). This CDR3 contains 15 residues. This CDR3 is CASSRAGTGDQPQHF. In nucleotides, the CDR3 is TGTGCCAGCAGCCGAGCCGGGACAGGGGATCAGCCCCAGCATTTT.

The chain joins TRBV9 to TRBJ1-2; TRBD1 is a possible D gene (5 bases). The V and J ends lost 4 bases and 5 bases respectively, with 18 bases between them. Germline CDR1 reads SGDLS; CDR2 reads YYNGEE. There are 15 residues in the CDR3. Here the CDR3 DNA reads TGTGCCAGCAGCCCTCGGACCGGGACTGAATATGGCTACACCTTC. It specifies CASSPRTGTEYGYTF.

The chain joins TRBV6-6 to TRBJ1-1; D is unresolved. Germline V gene lookup returns CDR1 MNHNY and CDR2 SVGAGI (reference sequence). V was trimmed by 6 bases and J by 0 bases, leaving 8 bases between them. This CDR3 contains 13 residues. In DNA, the CDR3 is TGTGCCAGCAGCCTGACACTGAACACTGAAGCTTTCTTT. This encodes CASSLTLNTEAFF.

The chain couples TRBV7-9 to TRBJ2-7; TRBD1 agrees at 7 bases. Germline V gives CDR1 SEHNR, CDR2 FQNEAQ (reference sequence). J was trimmed by 4 bases and V by 5 bases; bases with no gene match: 5. CDR3 length equals 13 residues. The CDR3: CASSPGTVYEQYF. CDR3 DNA: TGTGCCAGCAGCCCGGGGACAGTTTACGAGCAGTACTTC.

This clone was recorded only once. This chain joins TRBV27 and TRBJ2-1; 14 positions match TRBD2. The CDR3 consists of 16 residues. Unmatched junction bases numbered 5, after V lost 6 bases and J lost 4 bases. Germline CDR1 reads MNHEY; CDR2 reads SMNVEV (reference sequence). CDR3 bases: TGTGCCAGCAGGCGAGGACTAGCGGGGGGTTACAATGAGCAGTTCTTC. Its translation: CASRRGLAGGYNEQFF.

This clone was picked up a small number of times. CDR3 region: CASSSPGLGQDTQYF. The CDR3 DNA reads TGTGCCAGCAGCTCACCGGGACTAGGGCAGGATACGCAGTATTTT. The chain employs TRBV7-9 and TRBJ2-3; 8 bases align to TRBD2. This CDR3 region has 15 residues. In germline, CDR1 is SEHNR, CDR2 FQNEAQ (reference sequence). V was clipped by 4 bases and J by 6 bases; unmatched bases: 9.

With regard to this clone: One junction end does not reproduce the germline sequence, and a read error may be involved. The chain recombines TRBV30 with TRBJ1-2; D might be TRBD1 (6 bases). The CDR3 totals 8 residues. CDR1 GTSNPN and CDR2 SVGIG come from the germline V gene (reference sequence). The CDR3 coding sequence is TGTGCCTGGAATCACAGGGCCTTC. Protein sequence: CAWNHRAF.

This clone was seen a few times. The chain is built from TRBV5-1 and TRBJ1-2; TRBD1 matches at 7 bases. The V segment lost 0 bases and the J segment 5 bases; nucleotides outside the gene matches: 4. This CDR3 is 14 amino acids long. Germline CDR1 SGHRS, CDR2 YFSETQ. The CDR3 DNA follows: TGCGCCAGCAGCTTGGAGCCAGGGGGGTATGGCTACACCTTC. Amino acid sequence: CASSLEPGGYGYTF.

This sequence joins TRBV19 and TRBJ2-1; 10 bases align to TRBD2. Germline values: CDR1 LNHDA, CDR2 SQIVND (reference sequence). CDR3 length: 14 residues. V dropped 5 bases and J dropped 10; count of bases not matched to a gene: 8. The CDR3 DNA is TGTGCCAGTAGTGTACTAGCGGGGTCTGAGGAGCAGTTCTTC. Its translation: CASSVLAGSEEQFF. Combining the CDR3 with reference TRBV19 and TRBJ2-1 gives the whole variable domain DGGITQSPKYLFRKEGQNVTLSCEQNLNHDAMYWYRQDPGQGLRLIYYSQIVNDFQKGDIAEGYSVSREKKESFPLTVTSAQKNPTAFYLCASSVLAGSEEQFFGPGTRLTVL.

In nucleotides, the CDR3 is TGTGCCAGCAGTTCCCACACAGATACGCAGTATTTT. It is translated as CASSSHTDTQYF. The V gene is TRBV27, the J gene TRBJ2-3, with D unresolved. The germline V and J ends were trimmed by 4 bases and 2 bases, with 4 bases remaining between them. The CDR3 runs 12 residues. Germline V gene lookup returns CDR1 MNHEY and CDR2 SMNVEV (reference sequence).

Only a few counts were recorded for this clone. The chain recombines TRBV18 with TRBJ1-1; TRBD1 aligns across 8 bases. This CDR3 has 14 residues. After removal of 6 bases from V and 3 bases from J, the junction contained 6 bases not matched to a gene. Germline lookup yields CDR1 KGHSH and CDR2 LQKENI. CDR3 protein: CASSKQGADTEAFF. Written as DNA, the CDR3 is TGTGCCAGCTCGAAGCAGGGGGCGGACACTGAAGCTTTCTTT.

This clone was seen a few times. The V gene is TRBV7-9, the J gene TRBJ2-5; the D gene is possibly TRBD1 (6 bases). CDR3 length: 14 amino acids. The germline V gene encodes CDR1 SEHNR and CDR2 FQNEAQ (reference sequence). Deletions cut 4 bases from V and 5 bases from J, with 14 bases between. Here the CDR3 reads CASSYGQFGETQYF. The CDR3 bases are TGTGCCAGCAGCTATGGACAGTTCGGTGAGACCCAGTACTTC.